Each of the 28 T cell receptor beta chains below was sequenced from the same sample in a study of blood T cell repertoires in COVID-19. The data were produced by immunoSEQ multiplex PCR, yet TCRdb's version contains in-frame clones alone and is incomplete. Of 25,000 to 35,000 clones listed, about 92% are singletons. Sequences were obtained from peripheral blood. These receptor sequences come from a man aged 50 or older with active COVID-19.

The chain has TRBV5-1 and TRBJ2-7; 10 bases agree with TRBD1. The junction had 0 bases not matched to a gene; V was cut back by 0 bases and J by 6 bases. CDR1 and CDR2 (germline): SGHRS, YFSETQ. This CDR3 comprises 13 residues. CDR3 sequence reads: CASSLGQGAEQYF. The CDR3 DNA reads TGCGCCAGCAGCTTGGGACAGGGGGCCGAGCAGTACTTC.

As concerns this clone: One end of the junction fails to match germline, which may point to a read error. V gene TRBV11-2 combines with J gene TRBJ2-2, with 10 bases that match TRBD2. This CDR3 has 15 amino acids. The V gene's germline CDR1 is SGHAT and CDR2 FQNNGV. The CDR3 nucleotides are TGTGCCAGCAGCTTCACTAGCGGGAACCCCGGGGAGCTGTTTTTT. The encoded protein is CASSFTSGNPGELFF.

The rearrangement joins TRBV21-1 to TRBJ2-3; the table's TRBD1 call for D was not verified on the DNA. TRBV21-1 is annotated as a pseudogene. The CDR3 spans 17 residues. The CDR3 coding sequence is TGTGCCAGCAGCAAACCCCGGGACAGGGGGCTAACAGATACGCAGTATTTT. As protein: CASSKPRDRGLTDTQYF.

The chain is built from TRBV11-3 and TRBJ1-3; 8 positions match TRBD1. Unmatched junction bases numbered 6, after V lost 5 bases and J lost 0 bases. The CDR3 is 16 amino acids. Germline V gene data show CDR1 as SGHNT and CDR2 as YENEEA. In nucleotides, the CDR3 is TGTGCCAGCAGCCCCGGGACAGGCGGCTCTGGAAACACCATATATTTT. Its translation: CASSPGTGGSGNTIYF. Variable domain in full (rest from reference TRBV11-3 and TRBJ1-3): EAGVVQSPRYKIIEKKQPVAFWCNPISGHNTLYWYLQNLGQGPELLIRYENEEAVDDSQLPKDRFSAERLKGVDSTLKIQPAELGDSAVYLCASSPGTGGSGNTIYFGEGSWLTVV.

The chain employs TRBV28 and TRBJ2-2; 8 bases match TRBD1. Germline CDR1 is MDHEN and CDR2 is SYDVKM. J lost 3 bases, V lost 6 bases, and 6 bases had no gene match. The CDR3 length is 15 residues. CDR3 region: CASRAGGADTGELFF. CDR3 in DNA: TGTGCCAGCAGGGCAGGGGGCGCCGACACCGGGGAGCTGTTTTTT.

The chain is built from TRBV29-1 and TRBJ2-1, with D perhaps TRBD2 (5 bases). CDR3 length: 13 residues. Trimming cost V 3 bases and J 7 bases, with 13 bases left between them. Germline CDR1 and CDR2: SQVTM and ANQGSEA. CDR3 sequence: CSVDRTSGNEQFF. The CDR3 DNA reads as TGCAGCGTTGATAGGACTTCTGGTAATGAGCAGTTCTTC.

The chain links TRBV5-1 to TRBJ2-7, with 11 bases matching TRBD2. Germline CDR1 is SGHRS and CDR2 is YFSETQ. With V trimmed by 3 bases and J by 7 bases, 9 bases remained unmatched. CDR3 length: 15 residues. In DNA form, the CDR3 reads TGCGCCAGCAGCTGGGGACTAGCGGCAAGTAGGGAGCAGTACTTC. It yields the protein CASSWGLAASREQYF.

This chain connects TRBV6-1 to TRBJ2-5, with D possibly being TRBD2 (5 bases). Germline assignment: CDR1 MNHNS and CDR2 SASEGT. This CDR3 is 16 amino acids long. V lost 3 bases to trimming and J lost 5 bases, with 19 bases between them. For the CDR3, the DNA is TGTGCCAGCAGTGAGGGAGTGGTCCCACTAAGGGAGACCCAGTACTTC. The encoded protein is CASSEGVVPLRETQYF.

The chain is built from TRBV30 and TRBJ2-7, with 7 nucleotides matching TRBD2. The CDR3 runs 11 residues. V lost 8 bases, J lost 7 bases, and 8 bases stayed unmatched. CDR1 GTSNPN and CDR2 SVGIG come from the germline V gene (reference sequence). CDR3 region: CAGGGGREQYF. CDR3 bases: TGTGCCGGTGGGGGAGGGCGGGAGCAGTACTTC.

The chain has TRBV6-5 and TRBJ1-1; 7 bases are shared with TRBD1. The germline V gene has CDR1 MNHEY and CDR2 SVGAGI. The V segment lost 6 bases and the J segment 0 bases; nucleotides outside the gene matches: 4. The CDR3 runs 14 residues. CDR3 protein: CASRRGQLNTEAFF. DNA for the CDR3: TGTGCCAGCAGAAGGGGACAGCTGAACACTGAAGCTTTCTTT.

This rearrangement joins TRBV4-1 to TRBJ1-5, with 7 bases aligning to TRBD1. This CDR3 region has 14 residues. After removal of 3 bases from V and 6 bases from J, the junction contained 5 bases not matched to a gene. CDR1 MGHRA and CDR2 YSYEKL come from the germline V gene. The CDR3 DNA reads as TGCGCCAGCAGCCACACAGGGGCCGGTCAGCCCCAGCATTTT. As protein: CASSHTGAGQPQHF.

The chain is built from TRBV11-2 and TRBJ1-2; a possible D gene is TRBD1 (6 bases). The CDR3 has 15 residues. Germline lookup yields CDR1 SGHAT and CDR2 FQNNGV. Trimming took off 5 bases at V and 4 bases at J, with 17 bases between the two ends. The CDR3 bases are TGTGCCAGCAGCCTCACGACAGGCTCCATCTATGGCTACACCTTC. Amino acids: CASSLTTGSIYGYTF.

This chain joins TRBV5-1 and TRBJ2-7; 10 positions agree with TRBD2. J was trimmed by 2 bases and V by 3 bases; bases with no gene match: 11. This CDR3 is built from 17 residues. Germline loops: CDR1 SGHRS, CDR2 YFSETQ. CDR3 in amino acids: CASSSTASGRFPYEQYF. CDR3 DNA sequence: TGCGCCAGCAGCTCAACCGCTAGCGGGAGATTCCCCTACGAGCAGTACTTC.

The chain is built from TRBV6-5 and TRBJ2-7, with D tentatively TRBD1 (6 bases). This CDR3 has 13 residues. Germline values: CDR1 MNHEY, CDR2 SVGAGI. Trimming shortened V by 6 bases and J by 3 bases, and 12 bases separated the two germline ends. The DNA for the CDR3 is TGTGCCAGCAGATCCACAGGGAACTACGAGCAGTACTTC. It codes for CASRSTGNYEQYF.

The chain uses TRBV7-8 and TRBJ2-7, with 14 bases identical to TRBD2. In germline, CDR1 is SGHVS, CDR2 FQNEAQ. The length of the CDR3 is 15 residues. The V and J ends lost 5 bases and 6 bases, in that order; junction bases with no gene match: 6. CDR3 DNA: TGTGCCAGCAGCCGGGGACTAGCGGGGGTTTCCGAGCAGTACTTC. Its translation: CASSRGLAGVSEQYF.

This clone occurred once. V is TRBV5-4 and J is TRBJ1-5, with D possibly TRBD1 on 6 matching bases. V was shortened by 3 bases and J by 1 base, with 20 bases between the two germline ends. The CDR3 sequence is 18 residues long. The germline V gene encodes CDR1 SGHNT and CDR2 YYREEE (reference sequence). CDR3 DNA sequence: TGTGCCAGCAGCTCAGCCCCCGGGGGGCCCGGGAGCAATCAGCCCCAGCATTTT. The encoded protein is CASSSAPGGPGSNQPQHF.

A single count supports this clone. CDR3 sequence (DNA): TGTGCCAGCAGCCAAGGAAGAGGCTCCGGGGTAATGAACACTGAAGCTTTCTTT. It specifies CASSQGRGSGVMNTEAFF. V usage is TRBV3-1 (or the pseudogene TRBV3-2) and J usage is TRBJ1-1; D not resolved. In germline, CDR1 is LGHDT, CDR2 YNNKEL (reference sequence). The CDR3 extends over 18 amino acids. Trimming took 1 base from V and 0 from J, leaving 18 bases between them.

This rearrangement joins TRBV18 to TRBJ2-7; TRBD2 aligns across 12 bases. Looked up from germline, CDR1 is KGHSH and CDR2 is LQKENI. Trimming at V came to 4 bases and at J to 1 base, leaving 2 bases not matched to a gene. The CDR3 spans 15 residues. CDR3 sequence (DNA): TGTGCCAGCTCACGAGGACTAGCGGGATCCTACGAGCAGTACTTC. Residues: CASSRGLAGSYEQYF. Full variable domain (remainder filled in from reference TRBV18 and TRBJ2-7): NAGVMQNPRHLVRRRGQEARLRCSPMKGHSHVYWYRQLPEEGLKFMVYLQKENIIDESGMPKERFSAEFPKEGPSILRIQQVVRGDSAAYFCASSRGLAGSYEQYFGPGTRLTVT.

As for this clone: The germline gene is not matched at one end of the junction; a read error may be the cause. V gene TRBV2 combines with J gene TRBJ2-7, with D perhaps TRBD2 (6 bases). This CDR3 is built from 13 residues. CDR1 is SNHLY, CDR2 FYNNEI, per germline. Here the CDR3 DNA reads TGTGCCGGCAGTGGCGGGAACCTATACGAGCAGTACTTC. Residues: CAGSGGNLYEQYF.

The chain employs TRBV5-4 and TRBJ2-5; a weak D match, TRBD2 (6 bases). Germline V CDR1 and CDR2: SGHNT, YYREEE (reference sequence). V dropped 4 bases and J dropped 8 bases, with 9 bases sitting between them. This CDR3 is built from 11 residues. The CDR3 sequence: CASSREETQYF. CDR3 bases: TGTGCCAGCAGCAGGGAGGAAACCCAGTACTTC. Using reference TRBV5-4 and TRBJ2-5 for the parts outside the CDR3, the full variable domain is ETGVTQSPTHLIKTRGQQVTLRCSSQSGHNTVSWYQQALGQGPQFIFQYYREEENGRGNFPPRFSGLQFPNYSSELNVNALELDDSALYLCASSREETQYFGPGTRLLVL.

CDR3 in amino acids: CASKRLAGSNTGELFF. DNA for the CDR3: TGCGCCAGCAAACGACTAGCGGGTTCGAACACCGGGGAGCTGTTTTTT. The chain uses TRBV5-1 and TRBJ2-2, with 10 bases aligning to TRBD2. The V segment lost 6 bases and the J segment 0 bases; nucleotides outside the gene matches: 5. The CDR3 length is 16 residues. The germline gives CDR1 SGHRS, CDR2 YFSETQ.

The chain recombines TRBV5-5 with TRBJ2-3; D is perhaps TRBD1 (6 bases). V lost 1 base and J lost 4, with 22 bases in between. CDR3 length equals 18 residues. The germline CDR1 and CDR2 sequences are SGHKS and YYEKEE (reference sequence). CDR3 in DNA: TGTGCCAGCAGCTTGAACCTTTACAGGGCCCTAAGGGCAGATACGCAGTATTTT. As protein: CASSLNLYRALRADTQYF.

The chain couples TRBV4-1 to TRBJ2-4; perhaps TRBD2 as D (5 bases). Germline assignment: CDR1 MGHRA and CDR2 YSYEKL. Trimming removed 3 bases from V and 2 bases from J, with 17 bases in between. There are 17 residues in the CDR3. CDR3 coding DNA: TGCGCCAGCAGCCAGGGGAGACTGGACCAACCCAAAAACATTCAGTACTTC. Encoded protein: CASSQGRLDQPKNIQYF.

The chain couples TRBV18 to TRBJ2-5, with 7 bases lining up with TRBD1. The CDR3 runs 14 residues. The germline V gene encodes CDR1 KGHSH and CDR2 LQKENI. The J segment lost 0 bases and the V segment lost 6 bases, leaving 4 bases of the junction unmatched. This CDR3 reads CASSEGQYQETQYF. CDR3 nucleotides: TGTGCCAGCTCCGAGGGACAGTACCAAGAGACCCAGTACTTC.

The chain uses TRBV11-2 and TRBJ2-7, with D possibly matching TRBD2 (6 bases). Trimming cost V 5 bases and J 3 bases, with 17 bases left between them. The CDR3 totals 15 residues. CDR1 and CDR2 from the germline V gene are SGHAT and FQNNGV. The DNA for the CDR3 is TGTGCCAGCAGCGTGGGACTGGGGGAAGTCTACGAGCAGTACTTC. It codes for CASSVGLGEVYEQYF.

This clone was seen a single time. This chain connects TRBV30 to TRBJ2-1; D is perhaps TRBD1 (5 bases). Trimming stripped 2 bases from V and 7 bases from J, with 15 bases between. Germline assignment: CDR1 GTSNPN and CDR2 SVGIG (reference sequence). This CDR3 has 14 amino acids. The CDR3 nucleotides read TGTGCCTGGAGTTTGGACATCCAAACTAATGAGCAGTTCTTC. The encoded protein is CAWSLDIQTNEQFF.

This chain links TRBV5-1 with TRBJ2-1, with TRBD2 as a possible D gene (6 bases). CDR3 size: 15 residues. Trimming removed 0 bases from V and 5 bases from J, with 12 bases in between. In germline, CDR1 is SGHRS, CDR2 YFSETQ. The CDR3: CASSLESGPHNEQFF. Written as DNA, the CDR3 is TGCGCCAGCAGCTTGGAGAGCGGGCCGCACAATGAGCAGTTCTTC.

In nucleotides, the CDR3 is TGTGCCAGCAGCTTCGAGACAGGGGGCAGGGAGACCCAGTACTTC. This gives the protein CASSFETGGRETQYF. The chain carries TRBV5-6 and TRBJ2-5; 10 bases are shared with TRBD1. Germline V gene lookup returns CDR1 SGHDT and CDR2 YYEEEE. V shed 2 bases, J shed 5 bases, and the junction held 6 bases outside the gene matches. The CDR3 sequence is 15 residues long. Full variable domain (rest looked up from reference TRBV5-6 and TRBJ2-5): DAGVTQSPTHLIKTRGQQVTLRCSPKSGHDTVSWYQQALGQGPQFIFQYYEEEERQRGNFPDRFSGHQFPNYSSELNVNALLLGDSALYLCASSFETGGRETQYFGPGTRLLVL.